These T cell receptor beta chains were read from a single sample in a study of blood T cells in healthy people across ages. In TCRdb, the 5' RACE reads were re-called with MiXCR into one record per CDR3 protein. This table has approximately 810,000 distinct CDR3 sequences, under 30% appearing once. The sequenced sample was blood. The receptor source for this set is a woman older than 75 in good health. The CDR3 runs from the conserved cysteine through the conserved F or W. D genes are given only for firm matches. Clone size is shown for a subset of rows, as once, few, many or a class of expanded clone.

v_call: TRBV5-5
d_call: NA
j_call: TRBJ2-4
clone_size: many
cdr3_aa: CASEGDWTKNIQYF
cdr3_nt: TGTGCCTCCGAGGGCGACTGGACCAAAAACATTCAGTACTTC

v_call: TRBV7-2
d_call: NA
j_call: TRBJ2-5
clone_size: many
cdr3_aa: CASSLDPGAGETQYF
cdr3_nt: TGTGCCAGCAGCTTAGACCCGGGGGCTGGAGAGACCCAGTACTTC

v_call: TRBV5-1
d_call: NA
j_call: TRBJ1-1
clone_size: NA
cdr3_aa: CASSLGVLSTEAFF
cdr3_nt: TGCGCCAGCAGTCTGGGTGTATTGAGCACTGAAGCTTTCTTT

v_call: TRBV20-1
d_call: NA
j_call: TRBJ2-5
clone_size: NA
cdr3_aa: CSATWGARDTQYF
cdr3_nt: TGCAGTGCGACATGGGGGGCCCGGGACACCCAGTACTTC

v_call: TRBV20-1
d_call: NA
j_call: TRBJ1-2
clone_size: many
cdr3_aa: CSARGGTSGYGYTF
cdr3_nt: TGCAGTGCTAGAGGGGGGACATCAGGCTATGGCTACACCTTC

v_call: TRBV6-1
d_call: TRBD2
j_call: TRBJ2-2
clone_size: NA
cdr3_aa: CASRGIGRAGVAGELFF
cdr3_nt: TGTGCCAGCAGGGGCATTGGACGAGCGGGGGTCGCCGGGGAGCTGTTTTTT

v_call: TRBV10-3
d_call: TRBD2
j_call: TRBJ2-1
clone_size: NA
cdr3_aa: CAISGTSGESSYNEQFF
cdr3_nt: TGTGCCATCAGCGGGACTAGCGGGGAAAGCTCCTACAATGAGCAGTTCTTC

v_call: TRBV13
d_call: NA
j_call: TRBJ1-1
clone_size: few
cdr3_aa: CASSLRMMNTEAFF
cdr3_nt: TGTGCCAGCAGCCTTAGAATGATGAACACTGAAGCTTTCTTT

v_call: TRBV7-2
d_call: NA
j_call: TRBJ2-1
clone_size: many
cdr3_aa: CASSPSWGPYNEQFF
cdr3_nt: TGTGCCAGCAGCCCTAGTTGGGGGCCTTACAATGAGCAGTTCTTC

v_call: TRBV5-1
d_call: TRBD1
j_call: TRBJ2-7
clone_size: NA
cdr3_aa: CASSPNRGHEQYF
cdr3_nt: TGCGCCAGCAGCCCGAACAGGGGGCACGAGCAGTACTTC

v_call: TRBV10-3
d_call: NA
j_call: TRBJ2-1
clone_size: many
cdr3_aa: CAIGQGEDNEQFF
cdr3_nt: TGTGCCATAGGACAAGGGGAGGACAATGAGCAGTTCTTC

v_call: TRBV5-1
d_call: NA
j_call: TRBJ2-2
clone_size: NA
cdr3_aa: CASSIGQFNTGERFF
cdr3_nt: TGCGCCAGCAGCATTGGACAGTTTAACACCGGGGAGCGGTTTTTT

v_call: TRBV4-3
d_call: TRBD2
j_call: TRBJ2-3
clone_size: NA
cdr3_aa: CASSQEGSGRASDTQYF
cdr3_nt: TGCGCCAGCAGCCAAGAGGGTAGCGGGAGGGCCTCAGATACGCAGTATTTT

v_call: TRBV28
d_call: NA
j_call: TRBJ1-4
clone_size: NA
cdr3_aa: CASREGTSNEKLFF
cdr3_nt: TGTGCCAGCAGAGAGGGGACGTCTAATGAAAAACTGTTTTTT

v_call: TRBV6-5
d_call: NA
j_call: TRBJ2-5
clone_size: many
cdr3_aa: CASKLGPQETQYF
cdr3_nt: TGTGCCAGCAAACTGGGACCTCAAGAGACCCAGTACTTC

v_call: TRBV5-4
d_call: NA
j_call: TRBJ2-3
clone_size: NA
cdr3_aa: CASSPAEKSTDTQYF
cdr3_nt: TGTGCCAGCAGCCCAGCAGAGAAGAGCACAGATACGCAGTATTTT

v_call: TRBV11-2
d_call: NA
j_call: TRBJ1-6
clone_size: few
cdr3_aa: CASSLDLSGQYNSPLHF
cdr3_nt: TGTGCCAGCAGCTTAGATTTATCAGGACAGTATAACTCACCCCTCCACTTT

v_call: TRBV11-2
d_call: NA
j_call: TRBJ1-2
clone_size: NA
cdr3_aa: CASSIVQGPPRGYTF
cdr3_nt: TGTGCCAGCAGTATAGTACAGGGTCCGCCGCGTGGCTACACCTTC

v_call: TRBV27
d_call: NA
j_call: TRBJ1-1
clone_size: once
cdr3_aa: CASSVARAGSTEAFF
cdr3_nt: TGTGCCAGCAGTGTGGCCAGGGCCGGGAGCACTGAAGCTTTCTTT

v_call: TRBV4-1
d_call: TRBD2
j_call: TRBJ2-3
clone_size: many
cdr3_aa: CASSRQTSGGEGDTQYF
cdr3_nt: TGCGCCAGCAGCCGGCAGACTAGCGGGGGGGAGGGAGATACGCAGTATTTT

v_call: TRBV4-3
d_call: NA
j_call: TRBJ1-3
clone_size: few
cdr3_aa: CASSQEKGFSGNTIYF
cdr3_nt: TGCGCCAGCAGCCAGGAAAAGGGATTCTCTGGAAACACCATATATTTT

v_call: TRBV7-2
d_call: NA
j_call: TRBJ2-1
clone_size: many
cdr3_aa: CASSPGSRYNEQFF
cdr3_nt: TGTGCCAGCAGCCCGGGATCCCGCTACAATGAGCAGTTCTTC

v_call: TRBV5-6
d_call: NA
j_call: TRBJ1-2
clone_size: NA
cdr3_aa: CASSPGHGNYGCTF
cdr3_nt: TGTGCCAGCAGCCCGGGACACGGGAACTATGGCTGCACCTTC

v_call: TRBV11-2
d_call: TRBD1
j_call: TRBJ1-2
clone_size: NA
cdr3_aa: CACSPLRGRNNYGYTF
cdr3_nt: TGTGCCTGCAGCCCCCTGAGGGGGCGAAATAACTATGGCTACACCTTC

v_call: TRBV3-1
d_call: NA
j_call: TRBJ2-6
clone_size: many
cdr3_aa: CASSQDGPGLSSGANVLTF
cdr3_nt: TGTGCCAGCAGCCAAGACGGTCCAGGACTGTCCTCTGGGGCCAACGTCCTGACTTTC

v_call: TRBV5-1
d_call: NA
j_call: TRBJ2-5
clone_size: NA
cdr3_aa: CASSYTGSVQYF
cdr3_nt: TGCGCCAGCAGTTACACAGGGTCTGTGCAGTACTTC

v_call: TRBV11-2
d_call: TRBD2
j_call: TRBJ2-3
clone_size: few
cdr3_aa: CASGLLAGGVTDTQYF
cdr3_nt: TGTGCCAGCGGCTTACTAGCGGGGGGTGTCACAGATACGCAGTATTTT

v_call: TRBV11-2
d_call: TRBD1
j_call: TRBJ1-4
clone_size: few
cdr3_aa: CASSLDRGQGGEKLFF
cdr3_nt: TGTGCCAGCAGCTTAGATCGGGGACAGGGAGGGGAAAAACTGTTTTTT

v_call: TRBV20-1
d_call: TRBD2
j_call: TRBJ2-1
clone_size: NA
cdr3_aa: CSARAGLAGARSYNEQFF
cdr3_nt: TGCAGTGCTAGGGCTGGACTAGCGGGGGCTCGCTCCTACAATGAGCAGTTCTTC

v_call: TRBV14
d_call: TRBD2
j_call: TRBJ2-1
clone_size: NA
cdr3_aa: CASSQVRRGGAWDEQFF
cdr3_nt: TGTGCCAGCAGCCAAGTTCGTCGCGGGGGGGCCTGGGATGAGCAGTTCTTC

v_call: TRBV20-1
d_call: NA
j_call: TRBJ1-5
clone_size: NA
cdr3_aa: CSARVGLDQPQHF
cdr3_nt: TGCAGTGCTAGAGTGGGGCTGGATCAGCCCCAGCATTTT

v_call: TRBV5-4
d_call: TRBD2
j_call: TRBJ2-3
clone_size: NA
cdr3_aa: CASSRGLAGPDTDTQYF
cdr3_nt: TGTGCCAGCAGCAGAGGACTAGCGGGGCCTGACACAGATACGCAGTATTTT

v_call: TRBV10-3
d_call: NA
j_call: TRBJ2-1
clone_size: NA
cdr3_aa: CASAGEGSYNEQFF
cdr3_nt: TGTGCCTCAGCTGGAGAGGGCTCCTACAATGAGCAGTTCTTC

v_call: TRBV18
d_call: NA
j_call: TRBJ2-1
clone_size: many
cdr3_aa: CASSPTLRSYNEQFF
cdr3_nt: TGTGCCAGCTCACCGACTTTAAGGTCCTACAATGAGCAGTTCTTC

v_call: TRBV4-1
d_call: TRBD1
j_call: TRBJ2-3
clone_size: many
cdr3_aa: CASSQGTGATSTDTQYF
cdr3_nt: TGCGCCAGCAGCCAAGGGACAGGGGCCACTAGCACAGATACGCAGTATTTT

v_call: TRBV7-9
d_call: NA
j_call: TRBJ1-5
clone_size: many
cdr3_aa: CASSLEGSQPQHF
cdr3_nt: TGTGCCAGCAGCTTAGAGGGGAGTCAGCCCCAGCATTTT

v_call: TRBV30
d_call: TRBD2
j_call: TRBJ2-3
clone_size: NA
cdr3_aa: CAWSVGRTSGGYYTDTQYF
cdr3_nt: TGTGCCTGGAGTGTGGGGAGGACTAGCGGGGGGTACTACACAGATACGCAGTATTTT

v_call: TRBV14
d_call: NA
j_call: TRBJ2-3
clone_size: NA
cdr3_aa: CASSLRDSPSTDTQYF
cdr3_nt: TGTGCCAGCAGCTTGCGGGACAGCCCTAGCACAGATACGCAGTATTTT

v_call: TRBV30
d_call: NA
j_call: TRBJ1-1
clone_size: NA
cdr3_aa: CARERMNTEAFF
cdr3_nt: TGTGCCCGGGAGCGGATGAACACTGAAGCTTTCTTT

v_call: TRBV18
d_call: NA
j_call: TRBJ1-1
clone_size: many
cdr3_aa: CASSPPKGEAFF
cdr3_nt: TGTGCCAGCTCACCACCGAAGGGGGAAGCTTTCTTT

v_call: TRBV5-1
d_call: NA
j_call: TRBJ2-1
clone_size: many
cdr3_aa: CASSIAVYNEQFF
cdr3_nt: TGCGCCAGCAGCATAGCCGTTTACAATGAGCAGTTCTTC

v_call: TRBV3-1
d_call: NA
j_call: TRBJ1-6
clone_size: few
cdr3_aa: CASSQDRGYSPLHF
cdr3_nt: TGTGCCAGCAGCCAAGACAGGGGTTATTCACCCCTCCACTTT

v_call: TRBV6-7
d_call: NA
j_call: TRBJ2-2
clone_size: few
cdr3_aa: CASSYSVERISNTGELFF
cdr3_nt: TGTGCCAGCAGTTACTCGGTCGAGCGGATTTCGAACACCGGGGAGCTGTTTTTT

v_call: TRBV12-3/TRBV12-4
d_call: NA
j_call: TRBJ1-1
clone_size: NA
cdr3_aa: CANMGLGSLNTEAFF
cdr3_nt: TGTGCCAACATGGGGTTAGGCAGCCTGAACACTGAAGCTTTCTTT